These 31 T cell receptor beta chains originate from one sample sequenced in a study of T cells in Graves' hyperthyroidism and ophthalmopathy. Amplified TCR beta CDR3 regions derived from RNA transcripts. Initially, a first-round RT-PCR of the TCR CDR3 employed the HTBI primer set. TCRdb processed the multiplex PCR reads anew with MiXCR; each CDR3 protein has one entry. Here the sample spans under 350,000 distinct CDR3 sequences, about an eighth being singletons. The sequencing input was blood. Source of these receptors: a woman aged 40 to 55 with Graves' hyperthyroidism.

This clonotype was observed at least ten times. CDR3 amino acids: CASSQSQRRAGNTIYF. The DNA for the CDR3 is TGCGCCAGCAGCCAATCCCAACGGAGGGCTGGAAACACCATATATTTT. The V and J genes are TRBV4-1 and TRBJ1-3; D is uncertain. The CDR3 is 16 residues long. Germline V lookup: CDR1 MGHRA, CDR2 YSYEKL. V was trimmed by 2 bases and J by 2 bases, leaving 13 bases between them.

In nucleotides, the CDR3 is TGTGCCAGCATCCTCCAGGGGGGTGCTCAGCCCCAGCATTTT. Its translation is CASILQGGAQPQHF. The chain combines TRBV28 with TRBJ1-5; 7 nucleotides align to TRBD1. Germline V gene sequence: CDR1 MDHEN, CDR2 SYDVKM. V lost 7 bases, J lost 6 bases, and 9 bases stayed unmatched. This CDR3 spans 14 amino acids.

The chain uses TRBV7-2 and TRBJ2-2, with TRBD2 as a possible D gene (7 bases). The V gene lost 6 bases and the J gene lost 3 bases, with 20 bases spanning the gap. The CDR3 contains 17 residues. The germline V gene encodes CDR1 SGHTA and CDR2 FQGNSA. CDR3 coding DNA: TGTGCCAGCAGGAAGGGGGGCGGGAGATTTGACACCGGGGAGCTGTTTTTT. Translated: CASRKGGGRFDTGELFF.

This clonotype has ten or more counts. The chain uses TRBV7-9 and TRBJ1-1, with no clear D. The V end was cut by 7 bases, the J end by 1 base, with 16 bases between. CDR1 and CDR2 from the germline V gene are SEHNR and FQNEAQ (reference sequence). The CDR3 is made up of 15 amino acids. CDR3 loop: CASNSNAIPNTEAFF. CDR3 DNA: TGTGCCAGCAACAGCAACGCAATCCCGAACACTGAAGCTTTCTTT.

CDR3 in DNA: TGTGCCAGTAGTACGGGACAGGCGAGCACCGGGGAGCTGTTTTTT. Amino acids: CASSTGQASTGELFF. V and J are TRBV19 and TRBJ2-2, with 8 nucleotides matching TRBD1. V lost 4 bases to trimming and J lost 4 bases; unmatched junction nucleotides: 5. The CDR3 has 15 amino acids. Germline V gene lookup returns CDR1 LNHDA and CDR2 SQIVND (reference sequence).

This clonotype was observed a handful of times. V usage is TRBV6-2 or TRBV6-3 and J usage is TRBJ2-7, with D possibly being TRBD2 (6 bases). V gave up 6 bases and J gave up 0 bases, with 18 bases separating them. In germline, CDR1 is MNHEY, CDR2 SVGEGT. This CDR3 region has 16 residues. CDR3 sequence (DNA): TGTGCCAGCAGATGGACTATTTCACAGAGCTCCTACGAGCAGTACTTC. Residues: CASRWTISQSSYEQYF.

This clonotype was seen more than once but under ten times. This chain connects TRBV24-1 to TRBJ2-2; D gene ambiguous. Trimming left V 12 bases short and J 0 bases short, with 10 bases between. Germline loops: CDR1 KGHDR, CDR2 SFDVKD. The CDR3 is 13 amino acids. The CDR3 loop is CALSSANTGELFF. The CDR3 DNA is TGTGCCTTATCCAGTGCGAACACCGGGGAGCTGTTTTTT.

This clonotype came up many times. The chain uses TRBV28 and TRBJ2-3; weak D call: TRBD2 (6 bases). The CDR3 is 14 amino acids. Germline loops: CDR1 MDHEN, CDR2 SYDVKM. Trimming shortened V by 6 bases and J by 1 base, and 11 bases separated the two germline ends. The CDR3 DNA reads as TGTGCCAGCAGGGTGGGGGGACGCACAGATACGCAGTATTTT. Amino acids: CASRVGGRTDTQYF.

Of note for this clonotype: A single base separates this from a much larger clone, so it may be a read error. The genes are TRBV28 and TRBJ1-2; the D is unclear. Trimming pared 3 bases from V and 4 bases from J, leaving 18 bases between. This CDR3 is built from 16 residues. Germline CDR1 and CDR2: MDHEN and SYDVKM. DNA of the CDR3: TGTGCCAGCAGTTTGGGATGGAGTGCGAGTCGCTATGGCTACACCTTC. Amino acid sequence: CASSLGWSASRYGYTF.

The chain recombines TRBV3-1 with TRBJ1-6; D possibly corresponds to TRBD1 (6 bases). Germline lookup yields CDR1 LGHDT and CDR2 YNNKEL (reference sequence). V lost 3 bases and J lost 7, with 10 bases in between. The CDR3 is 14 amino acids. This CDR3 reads CASSHGQTNSPLHF. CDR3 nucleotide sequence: TGTGCCAGCAGCCATGGACAGACAAATTCACCCCTCCACTTT.

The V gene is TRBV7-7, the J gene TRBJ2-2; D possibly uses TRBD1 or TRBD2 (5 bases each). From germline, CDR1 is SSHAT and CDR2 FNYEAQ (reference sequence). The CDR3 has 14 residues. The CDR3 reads CATSRGENTGELFF. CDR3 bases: TGTGCTACCTCGAGAGGGGAGAACACCGGGGAGCTGTTTTTT.

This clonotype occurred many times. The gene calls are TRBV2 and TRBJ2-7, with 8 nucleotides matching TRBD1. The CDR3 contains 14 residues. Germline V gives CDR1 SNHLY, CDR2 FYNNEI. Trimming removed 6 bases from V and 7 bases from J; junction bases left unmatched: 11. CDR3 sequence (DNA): TGTGCCAGCAGGGCCGGGACAGGAGGATCAGAGCAGTACTTC. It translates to CASRAGTGGSEQYF.

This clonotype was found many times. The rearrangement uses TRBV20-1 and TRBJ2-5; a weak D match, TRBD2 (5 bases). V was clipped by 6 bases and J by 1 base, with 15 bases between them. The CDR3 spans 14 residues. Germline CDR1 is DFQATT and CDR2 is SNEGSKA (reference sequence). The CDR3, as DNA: TGCAGTGCCCTCCGGAGGACTGGCCAAGAGACCCAGTACTTC. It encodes CSALRRTGQETQYF.

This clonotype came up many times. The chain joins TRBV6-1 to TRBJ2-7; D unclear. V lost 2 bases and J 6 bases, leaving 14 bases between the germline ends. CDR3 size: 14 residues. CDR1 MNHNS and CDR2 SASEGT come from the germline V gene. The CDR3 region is CASSEKSVGGEQYF. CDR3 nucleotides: TGTGCCAGCAGTGAAAAGTCAGTTGGCGGCGAGCAGTACTTC.

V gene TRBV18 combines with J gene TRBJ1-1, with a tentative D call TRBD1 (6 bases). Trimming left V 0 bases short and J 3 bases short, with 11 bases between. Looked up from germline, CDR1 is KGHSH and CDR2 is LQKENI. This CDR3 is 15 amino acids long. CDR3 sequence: CASSPPSGADTEAFF. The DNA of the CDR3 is TGTGCCAGCTCACCACCGTCGGGGGCGGACACTGAAGCTTTCTTT. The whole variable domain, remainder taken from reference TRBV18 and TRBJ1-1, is NAGVMQNPRHLVRRRGQEARLRCSPMKGHSHVYWYRQLPEEGLKFMVYLQKENIIDESGMPKERFSAEFPKEGPSILRIQQVVRGDSAAYFCASSPPSGADTEAFFGQGTRLTVV.

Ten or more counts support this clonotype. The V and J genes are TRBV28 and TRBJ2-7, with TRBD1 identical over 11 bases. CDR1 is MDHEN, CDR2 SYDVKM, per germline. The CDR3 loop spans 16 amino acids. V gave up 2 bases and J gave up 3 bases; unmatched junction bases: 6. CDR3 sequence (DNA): TGTGCCAGCAGTTTACCTGGGACAGGGGGGTACTACGAGCAGTACTTC. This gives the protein CASSLPGTGGYYEQYF. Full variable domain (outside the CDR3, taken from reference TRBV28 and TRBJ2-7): DVKVTQSSRYLVKRTGEKVFLECVQDMDHENMFWYRQDPGLGLRLIYFSYDVKMKEKGDIPEGYSVSREKKERFSLILESASTNQTSMYLCASSLPGTGGYYEQYFGPGTRLTVT.

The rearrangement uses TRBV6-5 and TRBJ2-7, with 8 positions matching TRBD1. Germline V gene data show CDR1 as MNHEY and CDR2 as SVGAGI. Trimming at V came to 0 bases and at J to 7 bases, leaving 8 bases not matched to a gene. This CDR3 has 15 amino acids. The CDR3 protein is CASSYSGTGQGEQYF. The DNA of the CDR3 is TGTGCCAGCAGTTACTCGGGGACAGGCCAGGGGGAGCAGTACTTC.

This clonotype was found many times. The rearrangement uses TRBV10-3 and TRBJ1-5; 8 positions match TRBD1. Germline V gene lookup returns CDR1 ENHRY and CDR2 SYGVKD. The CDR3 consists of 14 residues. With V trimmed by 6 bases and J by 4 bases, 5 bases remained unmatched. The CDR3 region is CAIRNQGANQPQHF. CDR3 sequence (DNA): TGTGCCATCAGAAACCAGGGGGCAAATCAGCCCCAGCATTTT.

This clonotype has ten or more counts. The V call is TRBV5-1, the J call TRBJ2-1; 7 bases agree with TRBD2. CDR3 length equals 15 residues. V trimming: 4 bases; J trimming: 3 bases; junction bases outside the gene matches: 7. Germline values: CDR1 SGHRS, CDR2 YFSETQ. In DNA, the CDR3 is TGCGCCAGCAGCGTTTCTAGCGGAGGCTACAATGAGCAGTTCTTC. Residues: CASSVSSGGYNEQFF.

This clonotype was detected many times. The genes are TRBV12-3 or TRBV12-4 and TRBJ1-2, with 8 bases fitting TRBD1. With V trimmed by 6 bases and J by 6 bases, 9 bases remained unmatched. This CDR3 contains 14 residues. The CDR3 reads CASSQGAAIHGYTF. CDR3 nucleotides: TGTGCCAGCAGCCAGGGGGCGGCGATCCATGGCTACACCTTC.

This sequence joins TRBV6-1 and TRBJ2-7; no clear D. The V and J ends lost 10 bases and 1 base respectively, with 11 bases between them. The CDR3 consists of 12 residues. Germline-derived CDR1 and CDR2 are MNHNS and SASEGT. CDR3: CATHRGSYEQYF. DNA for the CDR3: TGTGCCACCCACCGAGGATCCTACGAGCAGTACTTC.

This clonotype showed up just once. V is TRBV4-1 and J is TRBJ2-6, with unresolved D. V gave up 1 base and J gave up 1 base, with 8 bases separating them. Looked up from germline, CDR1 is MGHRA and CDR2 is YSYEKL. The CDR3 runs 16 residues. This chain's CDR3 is CASSQVRASGANVLTF. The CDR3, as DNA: TGCGCCAGCAGCCAAGTAAGGGCATCTGGGGCCAACGTCCTGACTTTC.

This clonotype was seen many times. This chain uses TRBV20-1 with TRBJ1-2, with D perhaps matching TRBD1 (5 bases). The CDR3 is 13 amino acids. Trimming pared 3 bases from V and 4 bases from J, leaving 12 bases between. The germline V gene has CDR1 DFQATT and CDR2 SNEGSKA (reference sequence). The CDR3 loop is CSARDDSFYGYTF. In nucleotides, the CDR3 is TGCAGTGCTAGGGACGACAGTTTCTATGGCTACACCTTC.

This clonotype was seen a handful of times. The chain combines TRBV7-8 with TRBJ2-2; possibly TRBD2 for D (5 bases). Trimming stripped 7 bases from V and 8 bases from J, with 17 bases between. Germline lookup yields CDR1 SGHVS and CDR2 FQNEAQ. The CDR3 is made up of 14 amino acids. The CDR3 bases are TGTGCCAGCACCCCCCGGGTGGGGAGAGGGGAGCTGTTTTTT. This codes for CASTPRVGRGELFF. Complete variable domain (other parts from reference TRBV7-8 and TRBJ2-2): GAGVSQSPRYKVAKRGQDVALRCDPISGHVSLFWYQQALGQGPEFLTYFQNEAQLDKSGLPSDRFFAERPEGSVSTLKIQRTQQEDSAVYLCASTPRVGRGELFFGEGSRLTVL.

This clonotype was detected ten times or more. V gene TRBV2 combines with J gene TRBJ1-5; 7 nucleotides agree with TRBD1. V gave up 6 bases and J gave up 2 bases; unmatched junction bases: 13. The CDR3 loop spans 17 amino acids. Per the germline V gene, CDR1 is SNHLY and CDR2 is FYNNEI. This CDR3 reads CASRERETGAGNQPQHF. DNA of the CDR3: TGTGCCAGCAGGGAACGAGAAACAGGGGCCGGCAATCAGCCCCAGCATTTT.

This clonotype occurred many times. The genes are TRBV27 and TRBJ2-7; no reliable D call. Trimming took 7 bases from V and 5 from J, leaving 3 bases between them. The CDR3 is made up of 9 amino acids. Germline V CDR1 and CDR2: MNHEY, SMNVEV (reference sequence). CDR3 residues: CASIHEQYF. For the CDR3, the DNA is TGTGCCAGCATTCACGAGCAGTACTTC.

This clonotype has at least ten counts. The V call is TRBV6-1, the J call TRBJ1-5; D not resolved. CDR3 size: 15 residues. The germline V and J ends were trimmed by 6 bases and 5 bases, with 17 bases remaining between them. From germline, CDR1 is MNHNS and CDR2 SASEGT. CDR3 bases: TGTGCCAGCAGGATGGTTACGGGATCCCATCAGCCCCAGCATTTT. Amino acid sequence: CASRMVTGSHQPQHF.

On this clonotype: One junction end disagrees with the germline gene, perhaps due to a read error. The CDR3 nucleotides are TGCGCCTGCAGCTCGGGACAGGTTGTACACGAGCAGTACTTC. Translation gives CACSSGQVVHEQYF. V gene TRBV5-1 combines with J gene TRBJ2-7; 8 bases match TRBD1. Germline assignment: CDR1 SGHRS and CDR2 YFSETQ. The CDR3 length is 14 residues.

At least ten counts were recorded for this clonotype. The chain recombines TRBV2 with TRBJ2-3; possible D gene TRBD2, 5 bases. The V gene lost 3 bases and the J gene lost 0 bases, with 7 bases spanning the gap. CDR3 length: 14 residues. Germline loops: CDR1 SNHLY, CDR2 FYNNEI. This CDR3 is CASSDGVSTDTQYF. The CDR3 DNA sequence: TGTGCCAGCAGTGACGGGGTCAGCACAGATACGCAGTATTTT.

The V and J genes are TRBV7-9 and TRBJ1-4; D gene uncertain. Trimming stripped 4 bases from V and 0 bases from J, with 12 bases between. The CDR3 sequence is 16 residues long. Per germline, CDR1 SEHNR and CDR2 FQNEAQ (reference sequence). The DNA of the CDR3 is TGTGCCAGCAGCTCACACGGAGGCGCAACTAATGAAAAACTGTTTTTT. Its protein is CASSSHGGATNEKLFF.

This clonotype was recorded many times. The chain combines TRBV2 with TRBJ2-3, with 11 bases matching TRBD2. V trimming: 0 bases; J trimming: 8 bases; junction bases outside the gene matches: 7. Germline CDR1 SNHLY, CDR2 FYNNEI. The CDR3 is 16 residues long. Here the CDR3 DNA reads TGTGCCAGCAGTGAAGCGCGGGGGACTAGCGGCGGTACGCAGTATTTT. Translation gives CASSEARGTSGGTQYF.